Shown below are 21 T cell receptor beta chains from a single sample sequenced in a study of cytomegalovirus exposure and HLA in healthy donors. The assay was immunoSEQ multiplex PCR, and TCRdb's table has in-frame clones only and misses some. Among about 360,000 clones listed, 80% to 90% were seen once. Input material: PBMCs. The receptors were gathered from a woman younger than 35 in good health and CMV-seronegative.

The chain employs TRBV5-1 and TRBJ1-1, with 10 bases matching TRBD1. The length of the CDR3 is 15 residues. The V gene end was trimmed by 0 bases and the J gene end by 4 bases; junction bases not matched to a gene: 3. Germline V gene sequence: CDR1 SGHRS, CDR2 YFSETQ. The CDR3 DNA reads TGCGCCAGCAGCTTGGGGGACAGGGGTGGCACTGAAGCTTTCTTT. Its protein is CASSLGDRGGTEAFF.

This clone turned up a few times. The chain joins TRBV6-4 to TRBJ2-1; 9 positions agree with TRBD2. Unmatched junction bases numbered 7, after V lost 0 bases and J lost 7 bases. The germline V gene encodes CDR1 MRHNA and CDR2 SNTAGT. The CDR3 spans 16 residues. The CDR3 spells CASSDSTSGGGNEQFF. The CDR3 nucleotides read TGTGCCAGCAGTGACTCGACTAGCGGAGGTGGGAATGAGCAGTTCTTC.

CDR3 in DNA: TGTGCTAGTGGCCGGACAGGGGAAGGCACTGAAGCTTTCTTT. Its translation: CASGRTGEGTEAFF. The chain carries TRBV12-5 and TRBJ1-1; TRBD1 agrees at 9 bases. Germline trimming cut 6 bases from V and 4 bases from J; bases unmatched to any gene: 6. The CDR3 has 14 residues. The germline gives CDR1 LGHNT, CDR2 FRNRAP. Based on the CDR3 plus reference TRBV12-5 and TRBJ1-1, the full variable domain is DARVTQTPRHKVTEMGQEVTMRCQPILGHNTVFWYRQTMMQGLELLAYFRNRAPLDDSGMPKDRFSAEMPDATLATLKIQPSEPRDSAVYFCASGRTGEGTEAFFGQGTRLTVV.

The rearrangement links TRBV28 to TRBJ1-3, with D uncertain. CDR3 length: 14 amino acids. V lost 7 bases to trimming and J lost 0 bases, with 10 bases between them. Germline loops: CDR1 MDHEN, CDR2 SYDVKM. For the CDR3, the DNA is TGTGCCAGCATGGGCCAGTCCTCTGGAAACACCATATATTTT. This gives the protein CASMGQSSGNTIYF.

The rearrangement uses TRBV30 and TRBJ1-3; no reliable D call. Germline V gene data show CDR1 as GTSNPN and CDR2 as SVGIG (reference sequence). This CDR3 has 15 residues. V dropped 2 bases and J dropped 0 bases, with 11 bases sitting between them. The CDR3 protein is CAWSHTPDSGNTIYF. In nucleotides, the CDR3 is TGTGCCTGGAGTCATACACCCGACTCTGGAAACACCATATATTTT.

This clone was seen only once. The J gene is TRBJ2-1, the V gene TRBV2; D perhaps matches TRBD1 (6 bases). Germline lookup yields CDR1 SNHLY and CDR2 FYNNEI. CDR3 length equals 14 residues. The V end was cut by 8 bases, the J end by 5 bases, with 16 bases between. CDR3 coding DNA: TGTGCCAGCCGCTTACAGGGATGGGACAATGAGCAGTTCTTC. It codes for CASRLQGWDNEQFF.

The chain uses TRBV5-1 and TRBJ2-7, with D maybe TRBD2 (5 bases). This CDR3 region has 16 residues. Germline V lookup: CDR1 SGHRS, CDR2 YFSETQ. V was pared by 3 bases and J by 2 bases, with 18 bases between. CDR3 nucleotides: TGCGCCAGCAGCTCGTCGGCGGGTACGGGTGCCTACGAGCAGTACTTC. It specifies CASSSSAGTGAYEQYF.

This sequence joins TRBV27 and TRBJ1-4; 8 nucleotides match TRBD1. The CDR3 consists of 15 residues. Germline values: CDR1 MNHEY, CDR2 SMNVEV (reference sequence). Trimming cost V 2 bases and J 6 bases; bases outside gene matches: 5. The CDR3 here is CASSLLGQADEKLFF. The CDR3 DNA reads TGTGCCAGCAGTTTACTGGGACAGGCGGATGAAAAACTGTTTTTT. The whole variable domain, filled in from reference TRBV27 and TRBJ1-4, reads EAQVTQNPRYLITVTGKKLTVTCSQNMNHEYMSWYRQDPGLGLRQIYYSMNVEVTDKGDVPEGYKVSRKEKRNFPLILESPSPNQTSLYFCASSLLGQADEKLFFGSGTQLSVL.

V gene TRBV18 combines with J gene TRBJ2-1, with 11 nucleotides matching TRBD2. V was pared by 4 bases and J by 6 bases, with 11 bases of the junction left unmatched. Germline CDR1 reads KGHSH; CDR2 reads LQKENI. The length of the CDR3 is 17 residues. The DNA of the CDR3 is TGTGCCAGCTCACGACTAGCGGGAACTATGTTTGTCAATGAGCAGTTCTTC. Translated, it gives CASSRLAGTMFVNEQFF.

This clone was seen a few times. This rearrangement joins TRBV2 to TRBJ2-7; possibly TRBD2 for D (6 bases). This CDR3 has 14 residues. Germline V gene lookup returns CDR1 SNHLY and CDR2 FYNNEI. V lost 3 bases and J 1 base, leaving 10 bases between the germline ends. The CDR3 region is CASSEEGSSYEQYF. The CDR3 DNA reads TGTGCCAGCAGTGAGGAGGGATCTTCCTACGAGCAGTACTTC.

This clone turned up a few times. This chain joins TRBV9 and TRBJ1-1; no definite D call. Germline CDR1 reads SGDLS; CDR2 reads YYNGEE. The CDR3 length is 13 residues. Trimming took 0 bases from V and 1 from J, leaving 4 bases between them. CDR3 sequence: CASSVEPNTEAFF. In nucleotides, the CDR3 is TGTGCCAGCAGCGTAGAGCCGAACACTGAAGCTTTCTTT.

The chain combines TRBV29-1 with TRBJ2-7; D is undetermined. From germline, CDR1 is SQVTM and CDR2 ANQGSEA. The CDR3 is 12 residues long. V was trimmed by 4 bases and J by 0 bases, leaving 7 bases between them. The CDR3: CSVAAFSYEQYF. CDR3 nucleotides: TGCAGCGTTGCAGCGTTCTCCTACGAGCAGTACTTC.

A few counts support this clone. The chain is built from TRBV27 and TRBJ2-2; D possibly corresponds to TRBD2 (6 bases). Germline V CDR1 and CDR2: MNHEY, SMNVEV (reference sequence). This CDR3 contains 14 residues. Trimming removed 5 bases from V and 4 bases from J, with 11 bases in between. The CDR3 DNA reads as TGTGCCAGCAGTAATCGGGGGATCACCGGGGAGCTGTTTTTT. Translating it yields CASSNRGITGELFF.

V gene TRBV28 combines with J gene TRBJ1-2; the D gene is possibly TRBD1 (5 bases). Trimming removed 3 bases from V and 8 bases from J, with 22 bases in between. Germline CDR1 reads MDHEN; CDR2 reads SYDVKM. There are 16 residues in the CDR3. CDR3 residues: CASSFYSRGATGGYTF. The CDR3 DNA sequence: TGTGCCAGCAGTTTTTATTCTAGGGGCGCAACCGGAGGCTACACCTTC.

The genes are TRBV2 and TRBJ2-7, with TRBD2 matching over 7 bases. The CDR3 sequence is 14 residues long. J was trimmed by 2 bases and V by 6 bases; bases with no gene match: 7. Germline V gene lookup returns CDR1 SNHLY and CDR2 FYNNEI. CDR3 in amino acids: CASRASGGTYEQYF. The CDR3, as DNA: TGTGCCAGCAGGGCATCGGGGGGAACCTACGAGCAGTACTTC.

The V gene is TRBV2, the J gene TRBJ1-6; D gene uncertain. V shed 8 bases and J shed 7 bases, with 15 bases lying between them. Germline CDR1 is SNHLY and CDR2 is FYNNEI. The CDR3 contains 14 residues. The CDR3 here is CASLRGARNSPLHF. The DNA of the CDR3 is TGTGCCAGCCTTAGAGGCGCCAGAAATTCACCCCTCCACTTT.

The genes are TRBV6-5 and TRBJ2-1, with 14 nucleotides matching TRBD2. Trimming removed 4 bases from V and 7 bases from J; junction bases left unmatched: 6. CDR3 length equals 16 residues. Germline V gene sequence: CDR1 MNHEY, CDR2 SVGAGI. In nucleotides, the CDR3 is TGTGCCAGCAGTTTTCGGACTAGCGGGGGGACGAATGAGCAGTTCTTC. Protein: CASSFRTSGGTNEQFF.

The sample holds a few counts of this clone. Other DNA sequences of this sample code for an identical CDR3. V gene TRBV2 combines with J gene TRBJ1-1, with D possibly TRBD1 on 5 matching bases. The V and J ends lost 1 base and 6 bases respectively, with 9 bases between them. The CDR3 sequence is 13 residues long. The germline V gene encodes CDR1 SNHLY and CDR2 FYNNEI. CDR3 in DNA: TGTGCCAGCAGTGAAGTGCGGGGCCCTGAAGCTTTCTTT. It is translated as CASSEVRGPEAFF.

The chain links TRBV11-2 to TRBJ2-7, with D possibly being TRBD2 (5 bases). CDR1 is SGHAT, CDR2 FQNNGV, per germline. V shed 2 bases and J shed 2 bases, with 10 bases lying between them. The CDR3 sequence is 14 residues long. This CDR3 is CASSLIRETYEQYF. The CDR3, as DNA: TGTGCCAGCAGCTTAATAAGGGAGACCTACGAGCAGTACTTC.

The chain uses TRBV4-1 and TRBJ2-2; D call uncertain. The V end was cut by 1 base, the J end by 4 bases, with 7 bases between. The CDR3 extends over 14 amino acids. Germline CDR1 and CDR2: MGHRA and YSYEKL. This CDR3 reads CASSQVRLTGELFF. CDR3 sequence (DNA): TGCGCCAGCAGCCAAGTGCGTCTCACCGGGGAGCTGTTTTTT.

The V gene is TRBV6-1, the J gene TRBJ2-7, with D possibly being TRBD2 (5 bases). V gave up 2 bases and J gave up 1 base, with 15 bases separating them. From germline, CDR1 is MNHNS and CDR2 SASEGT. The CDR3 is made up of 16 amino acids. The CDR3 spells CASSEMAGSPSYEQYF. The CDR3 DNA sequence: TGTGCCAGCAGTGAAATGGCGGGCAGTCCGTCCTACGAGCAGTACTTC.